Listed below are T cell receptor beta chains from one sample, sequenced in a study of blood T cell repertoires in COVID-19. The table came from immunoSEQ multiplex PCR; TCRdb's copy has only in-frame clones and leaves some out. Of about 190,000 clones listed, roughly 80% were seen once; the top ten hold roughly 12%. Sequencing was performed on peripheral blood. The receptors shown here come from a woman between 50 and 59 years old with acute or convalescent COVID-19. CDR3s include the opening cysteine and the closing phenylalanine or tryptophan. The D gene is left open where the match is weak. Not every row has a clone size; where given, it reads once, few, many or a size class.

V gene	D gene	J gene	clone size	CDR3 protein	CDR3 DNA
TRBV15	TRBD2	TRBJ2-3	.	CATSRTSGRPPQRTDTQYF	TGTGCCACCAGCCGGACTAGCGGGAGACCTCCCCAACGCACAGATACGCAGTATTTT
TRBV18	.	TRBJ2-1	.	CASSPLQGRGGEQFF	TGTGCCAGCTCACCACTGCAGGGCAGAGGCGGTGAGCAGTTCTTC
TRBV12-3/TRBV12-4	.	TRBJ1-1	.	CASRRGLITEAFF	TGTGCCAGCAGGCGGGGACTGATCACTGAAGCTTTCTTT
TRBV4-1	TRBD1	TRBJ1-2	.	CASSQDGQALRGYTF	TGCGCCAGCAGCCAAGATGGACAGGCCCTCCGGGGCTACACCTTC
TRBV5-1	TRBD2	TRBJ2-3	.	CASSLFSGGANTDTQYF	TGCGCCAGCAGCTTGTTTAGCGGGGGGGCAAACACAGATACGCAGTATTTT
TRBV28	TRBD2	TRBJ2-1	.	CASSLWGLATYNEQFF	TGTGCCAGCAGTTTATGGGGACTAGCGACCTACAATGAGCAGTTCTTC
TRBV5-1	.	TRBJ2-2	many	CASSPRESGGELFF	TGCGCCAGCAGCCCCCGGGAAAGCGGCGGGGAGCTGTTTTTT
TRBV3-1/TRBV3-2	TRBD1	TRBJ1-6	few	CASSQEQGANSPLHF	TGTGCCAGCAGCCAAGAGCAGGGGGCAAATTCACCCCTCCACTTT
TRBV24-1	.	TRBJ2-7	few	CATAPGGTVGQYF	TGTGCCACGGCGCCTGGCGGGACGGTAGGGCAGTACTTC
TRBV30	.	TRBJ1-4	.	CAWSVPGKGEKLFF	TGTGCCTGGAGTGTACCAGGGAAAGGCGAAAAACTGTTTTTT
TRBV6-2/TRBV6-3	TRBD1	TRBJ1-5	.	CASSLWDSGNQPQHF	TGTGCCAGCAGTTTATGGGACAGCGGCAATCAGCCCCAGCATTTT
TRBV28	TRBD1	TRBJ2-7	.	CATGGQVYEQYF	TGTGCCACCGGGGGACAGGTCTACGAGCAGTACTTC
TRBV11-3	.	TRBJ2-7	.	CASSFDRGYEQYF	TGTGCCAGCAGCTTTGACCGGGGCTACGAGCAGTACTTC
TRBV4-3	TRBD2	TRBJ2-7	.	CASSQGTSGEFGRLWEQYF	TGCGCCAGCAGCCAAGGGACTAGCGGGGAGTTTGGTCGACTTTGGGAGCAGTACTTC
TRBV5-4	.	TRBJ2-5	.	CASSLQSGGSAETQYF	TGTGCCAGCAGCTTGCAATCCGGAGGGTCTGCGGAGACCCAGTACTTC
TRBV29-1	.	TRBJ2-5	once	CSAIGVQETQYF	TGCAGCGCAATAGGGGTTCAGGAGACCCAGTACTTC
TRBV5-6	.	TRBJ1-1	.	CASSFLGSRDTEAFF	TGTGCCAGCAGCTTCCTTGGGAGCCGGGACACTGAAGCTTTCTTT
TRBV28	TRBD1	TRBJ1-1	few	CASETGGYTEAFF	TGTGCCAGCGAGACAGGGGGGTACACTGAAGCTTTCTTT
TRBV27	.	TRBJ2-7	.	CASSLRRGSGTEQYF	TGTGCCAGCAGTTTACGGCGGGGCTCGGGGACCGAGCAGTACTTC
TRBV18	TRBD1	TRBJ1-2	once	CASSPLQTDRARGYTF	TGTGCCAGCTCACCGCTTCAAACGGACAGGGCGAGGGGCTACACCTTC
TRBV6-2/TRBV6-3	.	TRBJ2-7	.	CASSSTGNFYEQYF	TGTGCCAGCAGTTCGACAGGCAATTTCTACGAGCAGTACTTC
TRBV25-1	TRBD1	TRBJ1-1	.	CASSGGTGNTEAFF	TGTGCCAGCAGTGGGGGGACAGGGAACACTGAAGCTTTCTTT
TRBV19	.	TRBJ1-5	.	CASSSGPYQPQHF	TGTGCCAGTTCATCGGGTCCTTATCAGCCCCAGCATTTT
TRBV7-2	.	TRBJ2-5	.	CATTQGGQGQETQYF	TGTGCCACCACCCAAGGTGGGCAGGGGCAAGAGACCCAGTACTTC
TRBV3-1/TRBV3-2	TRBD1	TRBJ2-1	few	CASSPWGRTGDEQFF	TGTGCCAGCAGCCCCTGGGGGAGGACAGGGGATGAGCAGTTCTTC
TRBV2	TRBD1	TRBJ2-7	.	CASSPRGTGSGEQYF	TGTGCCAGCAGTCCCCGTGGGACAGGTTCAGGCGAGCAGTACTTC
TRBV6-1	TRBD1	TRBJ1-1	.	CASSETTGDTEAFF	TGTGCCAGCAGTGAAACTACAGGGGACACTGAAGCTTTCTTT
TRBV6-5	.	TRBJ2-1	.	CASVFLAEYNEQFF	TGTGCCAGCGTTTTCCTAGCAGAGTACAATGAGCAGTTCTTC
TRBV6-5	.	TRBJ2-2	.	CASVWRMNTGELFF	TGTGCCAGCGTCTGGCGGATGAACACCGGGGAGCTGTTTTTT
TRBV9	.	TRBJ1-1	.	CASSPVVRGAFTEAFF	TGTGCCAGCAGCCCTGTAGTTCGGGGGGCCTTTACTGAAGCTTTCTTT
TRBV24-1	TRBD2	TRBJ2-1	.	CATSDFDAGGANEQFF	TGTGCCACCAGTGATTTTGATGCGGGGGGGGCCAATGAGCAGTTCTTC
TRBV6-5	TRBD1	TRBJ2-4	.	CASRDFGQGKNIQYF	TGTGCCAGCAGGGACTTTGGACAGGGGAAAAACATTCAGTACTTC
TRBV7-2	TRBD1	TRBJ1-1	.	CASSRRDSLNTEAFF	TGTGCCAGCAGCCGTCGGGACAGTTTGAACACTGAAGCTTTCTTT
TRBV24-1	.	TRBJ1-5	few	CATSDAGGNQPQHF	TGTGCCACCAGTGATGCGGGGGGGAATCAGCCCCAGCATTTT
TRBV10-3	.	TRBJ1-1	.	CAISESGVGNTEAFF	TGTGCCATCAGTGAGTCAGGGGTGGGGAACACTGAAGCTTTCTTT
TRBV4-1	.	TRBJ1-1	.	CASRGQGRRGTEAFF	TGCGCCAGCAGGGGCCAAGGGCGCCGGGGGACTGAAGCTTTCTTT
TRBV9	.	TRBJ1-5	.	CASSVSGYSNQPQHF	TGTGCCAGCAGCGTATCCGGGTATAGCAATCAGCCCCAGCATTTT
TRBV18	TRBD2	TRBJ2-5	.	CASSLTSGRAKIRETQYF	TGTGCCAGCTCCCTTACTAGCGGGAGGGCCAAAATCCGAGAGACCCAGTACTTC
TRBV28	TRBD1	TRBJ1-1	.	CASGLGQSKAFF	TGTGCCAGCGGCTTGGGACAGTCAAAAGCTTTCTTT
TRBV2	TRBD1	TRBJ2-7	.	CASRAGTGIPRNEQYF	TGTGCCAGCAGAGCCGGGACAGGGATACCCCGCAACGAGCAGTACTTC
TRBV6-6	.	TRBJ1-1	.	CASSYGGSRSAEAFF	TGTGCCAGCAGTTACGGAGGCAGTCGGTCGGCTGAAGCTTTCTTT
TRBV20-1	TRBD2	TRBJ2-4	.	CSASAAGGDIQYF	TGCAGTGCTAGTGCGGCGGGAGGAGACATTCAGTACTTC
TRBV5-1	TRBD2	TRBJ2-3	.	CASSLAAGVSRRYF	TGCGCCAGCAGCCTCGCCGCGGGGGTCTCGAGGAGGTATTTT
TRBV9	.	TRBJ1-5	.	CASSVGGESNQPQHF	TGTGCCAGCAGCGTAGGCGGGGAGAGCAATCAGCCCCAGCATTTT
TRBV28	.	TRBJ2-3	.	CASLLTPGHSSTDTQYF	TGTGCCAGCCTCCTAACTCCGGGACACTCTAGCACAGATACGCAGTATTTT
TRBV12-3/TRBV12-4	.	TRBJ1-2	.	CASSFSGAGYTF	TGTGCCAGCAGTTTTTCAGGGGCTGGCTACACCTTC
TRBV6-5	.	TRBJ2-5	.	CASNRERETQYF	TGTGCCAGCAACCGGGAACGAGAGACCCAGTACTTC
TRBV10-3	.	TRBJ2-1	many	CAISDLVDYNEQFF	TGTGCCATCAGTGATCTAGTAGACTACAATGAGCAGTTCTTC
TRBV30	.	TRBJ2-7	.	CAWSLSSYEQYF	TGTGCCTGGAGTCTCAGCTCCTACGAGCAGTACTTC
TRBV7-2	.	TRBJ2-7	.	CASSRSSAGYEQYF	TGTGCCAGCAGCCGTAGCAGCGCCGGATACGAGCAGTACTTC
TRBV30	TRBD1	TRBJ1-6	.	CAWGTGQFYNSPLHF	TGTGCCTGGGGGACGGGACAGTTTTATAATTCACCCCTCCACTTT
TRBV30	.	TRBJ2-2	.	CAWSGVRGWTGELFF	TGTGCCTGGAGTGGTGTCAGGGGCTGGACCGGGGAGCTGTTTTTT
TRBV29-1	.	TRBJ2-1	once	CSVERSSAGFGEQFF	TGCAGCGTCGAACGATCTAGCGCTGGTTTCGGTGAGCAGTTCTTC
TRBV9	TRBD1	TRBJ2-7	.	CASSVGRGSSYEQYF	TGTGCCAGCAGCGTAGGCAGGGGGAGCTCCTACGAGCAGTACTTC
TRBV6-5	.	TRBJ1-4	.	CASSRRQSTNEKLFF	TGTGCCAGCAGTCGACGACAGTCAACTAATGAAAAACTGTTTTTT
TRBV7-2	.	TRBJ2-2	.	CASSARRGNTGELFF	TGTGCCAGCAGCGCCCGTCGGGGGAACACCGGGGAGCTGTTTTTT
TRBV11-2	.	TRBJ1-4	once	CASSMEGLWEKLFF	TGTGCCAGCAGCATGGAGGGCCTTTGGGAAAAACTGTTTTTT
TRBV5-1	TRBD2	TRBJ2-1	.	CASSLTAGETYNEQFF	TGCGCCAGCAGCTTAACAGCGGGGGAAACCTACAATGAGCAGTTCTTC
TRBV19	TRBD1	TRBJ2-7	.	CASSIASTGGYEQYF	TGTGCCAGTAGTATAGCATCGACAGGGGGCTACGAGCAGTACTTC
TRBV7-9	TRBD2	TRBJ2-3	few	CASSVGTSGNTDTQYF	TGTGCCAGCAGCGTAGGGACTAGCGGCAACACAGATACGCAGTATTTT